This TCR beta chain was obtained from a study of T cell responses to AZD1222 COVID-19 vaccine. Whole-study results and caveats: The donors showed a predominance of white British ancestry and of females, with possible underestimation of clonal diversity.

Germline CDR1 reads MNHNY; CDR2 reads SVGAGI (reference sequence). V lost 0 bases and J 2 bases, leaving 4 bases between the germline ends. This CDR3 is 14 amino acids long. As regards this clone: Antigen specificity is unknown.

Sequencing was performed with immunoSEQ multiplex PCR; in TCRdb, only in-frame clones are kept and a portion is missing. The table shows about 170,000 clones, with 85% to 95% occurring only once. Sequenced here: peripheral blood, sampled on day 0 of AZD1222 vaccination. The rearrangement links TRBV6-6 to TRBJ1-4; D is ambiguous. This TCR was recovered from an adult in good health. The CDR3 DNA is TGTGCCAGCAGTTACTCGGGTACTAATGAAAAACTGTTTTTT. Translated: CASSYSGTNEKLFF.